The T cell receptor (beta chain) described here comes from a study of blood T cell repertoires in COVID-19. The CDR3 is 15 amino acids. The trim removed 4 bases at V and 0 bases at J, leaving 7 bases unmatched. The germline V gene encodes CDR1 SGHRS and CDR2 YFSETQ. Measured with immunoSEQ multiplex PCR; TCRdb has only the in-frame clones, and not every one. The repertoire holds over 350,000 clones, with roughly 85% as singletons. What was sequenced was peripheral blood. This TCR came from a woman between 25 and 40 years old with active or convalescent COVID-19. The chain has TRBV5-1 and TRBJ2-7; TRBD1 agrees at 7 bases. The CDR3 coding sequence is TGCGCCAGCAGCACCGGGACAGCGAGCTCCTACGAGCAGTACTTC. Encoded protein: CASSTGTASSYEQYF.